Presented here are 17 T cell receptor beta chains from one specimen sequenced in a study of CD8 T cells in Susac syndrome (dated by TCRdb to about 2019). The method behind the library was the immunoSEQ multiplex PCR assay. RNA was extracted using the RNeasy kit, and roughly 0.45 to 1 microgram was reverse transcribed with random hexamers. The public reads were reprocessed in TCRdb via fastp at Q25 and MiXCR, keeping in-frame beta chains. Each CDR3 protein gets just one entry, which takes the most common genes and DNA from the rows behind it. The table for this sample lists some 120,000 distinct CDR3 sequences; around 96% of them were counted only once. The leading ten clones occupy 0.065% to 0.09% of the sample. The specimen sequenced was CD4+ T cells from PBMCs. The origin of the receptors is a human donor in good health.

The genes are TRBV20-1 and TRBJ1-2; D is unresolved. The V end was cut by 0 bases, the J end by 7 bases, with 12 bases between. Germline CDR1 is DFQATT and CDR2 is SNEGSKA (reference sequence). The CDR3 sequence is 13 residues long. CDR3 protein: CSARDNTGGGYTF. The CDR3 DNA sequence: TGCAGTGCTAGAGATAACACGGGTGGTGGCTACACCTTC.

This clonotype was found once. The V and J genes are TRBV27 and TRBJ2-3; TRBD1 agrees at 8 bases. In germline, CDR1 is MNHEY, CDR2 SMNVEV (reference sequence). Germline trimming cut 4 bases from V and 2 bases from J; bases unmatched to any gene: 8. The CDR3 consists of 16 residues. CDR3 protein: CASSSNGQGYTDTQYF. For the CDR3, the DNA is TGTGCCAGCAGTTCGAACGGACAGGGCTACACAGATACGCAGTATTTT.

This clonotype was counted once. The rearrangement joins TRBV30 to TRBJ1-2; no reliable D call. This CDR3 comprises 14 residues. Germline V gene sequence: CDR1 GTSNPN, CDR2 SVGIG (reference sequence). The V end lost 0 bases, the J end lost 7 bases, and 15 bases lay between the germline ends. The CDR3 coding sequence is TGTGCCTGGAGTGTAGGGCAGCCCCCCGGTGGCTACACCTTC. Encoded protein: CAWSVGQPPGGYTF.

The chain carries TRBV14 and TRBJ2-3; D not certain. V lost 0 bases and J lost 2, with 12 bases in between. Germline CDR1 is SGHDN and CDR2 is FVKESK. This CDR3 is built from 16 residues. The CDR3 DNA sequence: TGTGCCAGCAGCCAAGATGACTGGAGTTACACAGATACGCAGTATTTT. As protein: CASSQDDWSYTDTQYF. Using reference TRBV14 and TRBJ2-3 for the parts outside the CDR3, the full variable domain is EAGVTQFPSHSVIEKGQTVTLRCDPISGHDNLYWYRRVMGKEIKFLLHFVKESKQDESGMPNNRFLAERTGGTYSTLKVQPAELEDSGVYFCASSQDDWSYTDTQYFGPGTRLTVL.

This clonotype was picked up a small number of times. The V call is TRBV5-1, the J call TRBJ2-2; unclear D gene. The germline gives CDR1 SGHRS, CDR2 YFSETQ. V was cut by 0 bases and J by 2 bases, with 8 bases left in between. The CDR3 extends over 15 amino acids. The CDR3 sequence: CASSLVADNTGELFF. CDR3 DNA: TGCGCCAGCAGCTTGGTCGCCGATAACACCGGGGAGCTGTTTTTT.

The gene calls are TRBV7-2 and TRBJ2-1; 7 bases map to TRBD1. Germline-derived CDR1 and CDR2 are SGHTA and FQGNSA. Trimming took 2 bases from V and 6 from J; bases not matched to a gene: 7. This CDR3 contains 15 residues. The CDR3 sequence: CASSLTGALANEQFF. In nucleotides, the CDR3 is TGTGCCAGCAGCTTAACAGGGGCCCTAGCCAATGAGCAGTTCTTC.

CDR3 residues: CASSLAGLSYNEQFF. The CDR3 bases are TGTGCCAGCAGTTTAGCGGGACTCTCCTACAATGAGCAGTTCTTC. J is TRBJ2-1 and V is TRBV6-2 or TRBV6-3; TRBD2 aligns across 8 bases. Trimming took 4 bases from V and 0 from J; bases not matched to a gene: 2. The CDR3 is 15 amino acids. Per the germline V gene, CDR1 is MNHEY and CDR2 is SVGEGT.

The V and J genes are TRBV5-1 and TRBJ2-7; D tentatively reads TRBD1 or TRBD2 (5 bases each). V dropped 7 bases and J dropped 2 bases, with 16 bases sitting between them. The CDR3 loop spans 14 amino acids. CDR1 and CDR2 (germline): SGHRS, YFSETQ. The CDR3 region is CASLPGTGTYEQYF. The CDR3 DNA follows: TGCGCCAGCCTTCCCGGGACGGGAACCTACGAGCAGTACTTC.

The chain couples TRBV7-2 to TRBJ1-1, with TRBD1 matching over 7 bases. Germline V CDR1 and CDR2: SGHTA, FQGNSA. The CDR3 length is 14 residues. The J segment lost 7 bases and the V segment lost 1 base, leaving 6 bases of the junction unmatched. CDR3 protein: CASSLGDSKNEAFF. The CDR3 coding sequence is TGTGCCAGCAGCTTAGGGGACAGCAAAAATGAAGCTTTCTTT.

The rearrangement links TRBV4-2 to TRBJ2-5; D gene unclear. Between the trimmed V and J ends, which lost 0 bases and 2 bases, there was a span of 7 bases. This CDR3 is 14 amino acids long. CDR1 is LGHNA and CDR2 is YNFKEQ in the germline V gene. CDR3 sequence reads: CASSQDWTQETQYF. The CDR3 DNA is TGTGCCAGCAGCCAAGATTGGACGCAAGAGACCCAGTACTTC.

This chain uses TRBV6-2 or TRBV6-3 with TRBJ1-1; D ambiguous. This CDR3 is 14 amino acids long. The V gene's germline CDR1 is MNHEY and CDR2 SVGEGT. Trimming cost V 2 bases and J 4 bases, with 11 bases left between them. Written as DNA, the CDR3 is TGTGCCAGCAGTTACGGGGTTGCGGGCACTGAAGCTTTCTTT. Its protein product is CASSYGVAGTEAFF.

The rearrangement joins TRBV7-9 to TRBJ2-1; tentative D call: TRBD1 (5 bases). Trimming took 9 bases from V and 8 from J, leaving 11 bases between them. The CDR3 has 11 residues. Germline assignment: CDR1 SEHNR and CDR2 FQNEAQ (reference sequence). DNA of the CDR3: TGTGCCAGTCAGGGAACGGATGAGCAGTTCTTC. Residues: CASQGTDEQFF. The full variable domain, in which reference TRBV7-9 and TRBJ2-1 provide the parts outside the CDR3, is DTGVSQNPRHKITKRGQNVTFRCDPISEHNRLYWYRQTLGQGPEFLTYFQNEAQLEKSRLLSDRFSAERPKGSFSTLEIQRTEQGDSAMYLCASQGTDEQFFGPGTRLTVL.

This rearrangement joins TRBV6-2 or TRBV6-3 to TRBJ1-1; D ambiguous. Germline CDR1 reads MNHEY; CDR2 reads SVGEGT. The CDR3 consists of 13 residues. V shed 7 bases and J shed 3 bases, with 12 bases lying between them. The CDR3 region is CASTFLSDTEAFF. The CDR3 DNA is TGTGCCAGCACATTTCTTTCAGACACTGAAGCTTTCTTT.

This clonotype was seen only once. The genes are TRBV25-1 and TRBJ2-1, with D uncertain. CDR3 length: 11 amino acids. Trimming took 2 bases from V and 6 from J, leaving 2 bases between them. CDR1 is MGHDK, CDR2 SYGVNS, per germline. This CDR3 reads CASSEGNEQFF. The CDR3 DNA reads TGTGCCAGCAGTGAAGGCAATGAGCAGTTCTTC.

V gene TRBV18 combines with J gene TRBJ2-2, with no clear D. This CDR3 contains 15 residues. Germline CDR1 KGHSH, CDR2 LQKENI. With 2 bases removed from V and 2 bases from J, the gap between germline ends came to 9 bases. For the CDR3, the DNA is TGTGCCAGCTCACCAGGCACAGCTAACACCGGGGAGCTGTTTTTT. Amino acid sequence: CASSPGTANTGELFF.

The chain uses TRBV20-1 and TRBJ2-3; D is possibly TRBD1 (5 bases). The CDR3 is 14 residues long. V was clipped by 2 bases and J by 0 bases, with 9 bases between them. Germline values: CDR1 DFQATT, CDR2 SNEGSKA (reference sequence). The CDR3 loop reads CSARSSGSTDTQYF. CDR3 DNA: TGCAGTGCTAGATCATCAGGGAGCACAGATACGCAGTATTTT.

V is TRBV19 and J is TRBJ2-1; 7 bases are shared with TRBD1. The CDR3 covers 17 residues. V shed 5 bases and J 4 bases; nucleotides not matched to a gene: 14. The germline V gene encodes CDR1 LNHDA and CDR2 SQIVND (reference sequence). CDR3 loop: CASSVTGSGASYNEQFF. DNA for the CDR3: TGTGCCAGTAGTGTGACAGGGAGCGGAGCGTCTTACAATGAGCAGTTCTTC.